This T cell receptor beta chain was captured in a study of T-cell reconstitution after alpha-beta-depleted transplantation in children. This CDR3 region has 10 residues. The germline V gene has CDR1 SQVTM and CDR2 ANQGSEA. The ends were cut back, 7 bases at V and 9 bases at J, with 10 bases in the middle. In regard to this clonotype: Its antigen is undetermined.

A library of TCRbeta sequences, prepared with unique molecular identifiers, was generated. TCRdb independently ran MiXCR on the PCR reads; one entry per CDR3 protein. Among roughly 670,000 distinct CDR3 sequences listed, roughly 13% were seen once. Study-level findings and limits: From surviving recipient T cells and thymic progenitors came the high day-60 TCRbeta diversity observed in some patients.

This clonotype originated in a girl aged 2 to 9 with congenital amegakaryocytic thrombocytopenia, due to receive a stem cell transplant. The sample here was PBMCs, taken before TCRalphabeta/CD19-depleted stem cell transplant. This rearrangement joins TRBV29-1 to TRBJ2-1; a weak D match, TRBD1 (5 bases). The CDR3 region is CSGAQGEQFF. In nucleotides, the CDR3 is TGCAGCGGCGCGCAGGGTGAGCAGTTCTTC.